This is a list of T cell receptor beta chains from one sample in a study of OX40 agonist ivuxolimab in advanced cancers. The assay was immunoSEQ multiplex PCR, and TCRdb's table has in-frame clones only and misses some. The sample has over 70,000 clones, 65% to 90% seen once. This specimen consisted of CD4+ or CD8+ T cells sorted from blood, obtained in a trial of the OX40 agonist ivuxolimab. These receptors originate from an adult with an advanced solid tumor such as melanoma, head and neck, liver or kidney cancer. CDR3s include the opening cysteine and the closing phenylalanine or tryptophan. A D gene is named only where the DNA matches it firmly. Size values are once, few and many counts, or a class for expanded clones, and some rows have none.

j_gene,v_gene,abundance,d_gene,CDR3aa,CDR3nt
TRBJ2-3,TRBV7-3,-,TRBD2,CASSLGGGGTDTQYF,TGTGCCAGCAGCTTAGGGGGAGGGGGCACAGATACGCAGTATTTT
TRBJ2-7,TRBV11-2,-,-,CASSLLRLNEQYF,TGTGCCAGCAGCTTATTGAGACTAAACGAGCAGTACTTC
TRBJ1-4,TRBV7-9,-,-,CASSPRGGAGNEKLFF,TGTGCCAGCAGCCCCCGAGGGGGGGCCGGTAATGAAAAACTGTTTTTT
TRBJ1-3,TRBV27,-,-,CASSLYPGSGNTIYF,TGTGCCAGCAGTTTATACCCGGGCTCTGGAAACACCATATATTTT
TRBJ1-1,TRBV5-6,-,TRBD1,CASSTGGNTEAFF,TGTGCCAGCAGCACAGGGGGGAACACTGAAGCTTTCTTT
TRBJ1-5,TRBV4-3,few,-,CASSQVTGEPQHF,TGCGCCAGCAGCCAAGTAACCGGGGAGCCCCAGCATTTT
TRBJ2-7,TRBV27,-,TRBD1,CASSFSDRALEQYF,TGTGCCAGCAGTTTCTCTGACAGGGCCCTCGAGCAGTACTTC
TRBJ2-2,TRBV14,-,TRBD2,CASSLWTSGASGELFF,TGTGCCAGCAGCCTCTGGACTAGCGGGGCTTCCGGGGAGCTGTTTTTT
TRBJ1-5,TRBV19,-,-,CASNPYRDQPQHF,TGTGCCAGTAACCCCTACAGGGACCAGCCCCAGCATTTT
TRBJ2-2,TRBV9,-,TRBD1,CASSTGTGVDTGELFF,TGTGCCAGCAGCACGGGGACAGGGGTTGACACCGGGGAGCTGTTTTTT
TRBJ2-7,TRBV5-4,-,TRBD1,CASSPDVGTDYEQYF,TGTGCCAGCAGCCCGGACGTAGGGACAGACTACGAGCAGTACTTC
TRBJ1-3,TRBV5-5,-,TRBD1,CASSLPKTGTALSGNTIYF,TGTGCCAGCAGCTTGCCGAAAACCGGGACAGCTTTATCTGGAAACACCATATATTTT
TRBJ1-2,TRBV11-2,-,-,CASSLDPFGRAYTF,TGTGCCAGCAGCTTAGATCCCTTTGGTCGAGCCTACACCTTC
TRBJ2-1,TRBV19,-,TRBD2,CASSRLAGAYNEQFF,TGTGCCAGTAGCCGACTAGCGGGGGCCTACAATGAGCAGTTCTTC
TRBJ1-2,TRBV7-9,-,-,CASSPVTGSGYGYTF,TGTGCCAGCAGCCCGGTAACGGGTTCCGGCTATGGCTACACCTTC
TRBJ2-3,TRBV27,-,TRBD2,CASSFLAGGSTDTQYF,TGTGCCAGCAGTTTTCTAGCGGGGGGTAGCACAGATACGCAGTATTTT
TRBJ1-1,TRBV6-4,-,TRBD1,CASSAGQGTTEAFF,TGTGCCAGCAGTGCAGGACAGGGGACCACTGAAGCTTTCTTT
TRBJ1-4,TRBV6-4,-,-,CASSDNGYQNEKLFF,TGTGCCAGCAGTGACAACGGATATCAAAATGAAAAACTGTTTTTT
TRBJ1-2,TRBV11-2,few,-,CASSHYPSWRYGYTF,TGTGCCAGCAGCCATTACCCTTCATGGCGCTATGGCTACACCTTC
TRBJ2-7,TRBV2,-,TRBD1,CASSRDRGNYEQYF,TGTGCCAGCAGTCGGGACAGGGGGAACTACGAGCAGTACTTC
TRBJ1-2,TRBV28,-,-,CASKYPGRDYGYTF,TGTGCCAGCAAGTATCCGGGGAGGGACTATGGCTACACCTTC
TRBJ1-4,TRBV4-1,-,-,CASSQVLQQTNEKLFF,TGCGCCAGCAGCCAAGTTCTACAGCAAACTAATGAAAAACTGTTTTTT
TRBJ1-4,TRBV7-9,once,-,CASSRGEATNEKLFF,TGTGCCAGCAGCCGGGGAGAGGCAACTAATGAAAAACTGTTTTTT
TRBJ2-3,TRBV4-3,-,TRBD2,CASSQRGGASTDTQYF,TGCGCCAGCAGCCAACGGGGGGGGGCGAGCACAGATACGCAGTATTTT
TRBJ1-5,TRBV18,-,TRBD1,CASSLGRGRNQPQHF,TGTGCCAGCTCACTCGGCAGGGGGAGAAATCAGCCCCAGCATTTT
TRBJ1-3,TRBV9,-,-,CASSGQSGSGNTIYF,TGTGCCAGCAGCGGACAATCGGGGTCTGGAAACACCATATATTTT
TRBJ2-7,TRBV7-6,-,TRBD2,CASSSKAGGEYEQYF,TGTGCCAGCAGTTCCAAAGCGGGGGGAGAATACGAGCAGTACTTC
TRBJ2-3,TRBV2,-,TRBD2,CASSERTSGRTDTQYF,TGTGCCAGCAGTGAGAGGACTAGCGGACGCACAGATACGCAGTATTTT
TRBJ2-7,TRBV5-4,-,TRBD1,CASSPEGGRTYEQYF,TGTGCCAGCAGCCCCGAAGGGGGCAGGACCTACGAGCAGTACTTC
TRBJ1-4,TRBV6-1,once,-,CASRALRANEKLFF,TGTGCCAGCAGGGCCTTACGGGCCAATGAAAAACTGTTTTTT
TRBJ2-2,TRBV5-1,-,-,CASSRDSNTGELFF,TGCGCCAGCAGCCGGGATTCGAACACCGGGGAGCTGTTTTTT
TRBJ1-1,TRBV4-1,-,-,CASSQAPTWNTEAFF,TGCGCCAGCAGCCAAGCTCCCACATGGAACACTGAAGCTTTCTTT
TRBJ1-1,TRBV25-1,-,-,CASSEERGWTEAFF,TGTGCCAGCAGTGAAGAAAGGGGTTGGACTGAAGCTTTCTTT
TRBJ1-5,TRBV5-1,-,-,CASSLAPGVGQPQHF,TGCGCCAGCAGCTTGGCGCCGGGGGTCGGTCAGCCCCAGCATTTT
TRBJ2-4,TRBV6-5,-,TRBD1,CASSMPGQGKNIQYF,TGTGCCAGCAGTATGCCGGGACAGGGTAAAAACATTCAGTACTTC
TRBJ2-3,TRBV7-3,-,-,CASSLPELYTQYF,TGTGCCAGCAGCTTACCGGAGCTATATACGCAGTATTTT
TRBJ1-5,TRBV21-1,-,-,CASSKEVGRLNQPQHF,TGTGCCAGCAGCAAAGAGGTCGGCAGGTTGAATCAGCCCCAGCATTTT
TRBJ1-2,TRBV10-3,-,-,CAISEQNYGYTF,TGTGCCATCAGTGAACAGAACTATGGCTACACCTTC
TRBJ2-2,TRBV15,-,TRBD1,CATSRDWTGSARAGELFF,TGTGCCACCAGCAGAGATTGGACAGGGAGTGCGAGGGCCGGGGAGCTGTTTTTT
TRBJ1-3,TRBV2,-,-,CASTGGNTGNTIYF,TGTGCCAGCACTGGGGGGAATACCGGAAACACCATATATTTT
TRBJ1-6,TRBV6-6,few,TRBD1,CASTPGTENSPLHF,TGTGCCAGCACCCCCGGGACAGAGAATTCACCCCTCCACTTT
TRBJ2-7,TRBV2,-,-,CASTRTGYEQYF,TGTGCCAGCACCCGGACGGGCTACGAGCAGTACTTC
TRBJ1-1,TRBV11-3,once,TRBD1,CASSPRTGVDTEAFF,TGTGCCAGCAGCCCAAGGACAGGGGTGGACACTGAAGCTTTCTTT
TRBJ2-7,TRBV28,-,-,CASSGYLGVVPYEQYF,TGTGCCAGCAGTGGTTATCTAGGGGTGGTTCCCTACGAGCAGTACTTC
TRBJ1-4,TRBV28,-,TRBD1,CASSRQGTNEKLFF,TGTGCCAGCAGTCGACAGGGTACTAATGAAAAACTGTTTTTT
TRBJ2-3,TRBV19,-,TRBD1,CASSPQTGSDTQYF,TGTGCCAGTAGTCCCCAGACAGGGTCAGATACGCAGTATTTT
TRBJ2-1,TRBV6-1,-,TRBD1,CASTGTVGRNEQFF,TGTGCCAGCACCGGGACAGTGGGTCGCAATGAGCAGTTCTTC
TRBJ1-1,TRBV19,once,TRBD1,CASTLQGAARRGGGTEAFF,TGTGCCAGTACCCTACAGGGGGCGGCAAGACGTGGGGGAGGAACTGAAGCTTTCTTT
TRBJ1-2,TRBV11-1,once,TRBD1,CASSPFRGTATRQGGF,TGTGCCAGCAGCCCATTCAGGGGGACCGCTACCCGGCAGGGGGGCTTC
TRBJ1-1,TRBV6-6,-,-,CASNPTPNTEAFF,TGTGCCAGCAACCCCACTCCGAACACTGAAGCTTTCTTT
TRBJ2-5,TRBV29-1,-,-,CSVAVTGNRETQYF,TGCAGCGTTGCGGTTACAGGGAACAGGGAGACCCAGTACTTC
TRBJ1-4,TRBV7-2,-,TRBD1,CASSSGQGGKLFF,TGTGCCAGCAGCTCGGGACAGGGAGGAAAACTGTTTTTT
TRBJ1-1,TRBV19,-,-,CASSIEREAGDTEAFF,TGTGCCAGTAGTATAGAAAGAGAAGCTGGGGACACTGAAGCTTTCTTT
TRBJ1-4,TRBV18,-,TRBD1,CASSPGQGPEKLFF,TGTGCCAGCTCACCGGGACAGGGACCAGAAAAACTGTTTTTT
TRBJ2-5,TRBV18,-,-,CASSPRDTQYF,TGTGCCAGCTCACCACGAGATACCCAGTACTTC
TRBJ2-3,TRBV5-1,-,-,CASSKGRDWSTDTQYF,TGCGCCAGCAGCAAAGGCCGGGACTGGAGCACAGATACGCAGTATTTT
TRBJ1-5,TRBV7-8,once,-,CASSYHRDMSNQPQHF,TGTGCCAGCAGCTACCACAGGGACATGAGCAATCAGCCCCAGCATTTT
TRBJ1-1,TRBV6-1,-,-,CASSEEEGTEAFF,TGTGCCAGCAGTGAAGAGGAGGGCACTGAAGCTTTCTTT
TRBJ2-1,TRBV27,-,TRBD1,CATPTGARRGIQQFF,TGTGCCACCCCGACAGGGGCCCGACGTGGGATCCAGCAGTTCTTC